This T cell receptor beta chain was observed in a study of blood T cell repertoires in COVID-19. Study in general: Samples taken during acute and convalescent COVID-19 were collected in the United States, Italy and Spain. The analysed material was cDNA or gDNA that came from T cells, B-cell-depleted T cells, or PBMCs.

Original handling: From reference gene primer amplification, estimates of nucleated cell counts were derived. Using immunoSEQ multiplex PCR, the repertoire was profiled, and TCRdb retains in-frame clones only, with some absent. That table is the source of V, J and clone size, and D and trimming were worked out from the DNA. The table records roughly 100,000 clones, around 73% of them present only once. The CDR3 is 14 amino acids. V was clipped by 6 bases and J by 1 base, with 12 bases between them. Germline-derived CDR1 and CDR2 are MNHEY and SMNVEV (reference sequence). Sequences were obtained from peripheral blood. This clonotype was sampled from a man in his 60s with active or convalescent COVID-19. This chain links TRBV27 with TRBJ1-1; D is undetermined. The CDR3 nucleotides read TGTGCCAGCAGCGCTTCCGGAGGGAACACTGAAGCTTTCTTT. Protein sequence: CASSASGGNTEAFF.